These 24 T cell receptor beta chains originate from one sample sequenced in a study of post-analysis software for immune sequencing data. Study findings and constraints: Four to six TRBV segments were significantly more frequent in patients than in controls. TRBV5-6, TRBV5-1 and TRBV20-1 were among these segments.

The antigens for these receptors are not known. cDNA libraries of TCR beta carried unique molecular identifiers. TCRdb used MiXCR to reprocess the PCR reads, holding one entry per CDR3 protein. This sample carries about 430,000 distinct CDR3 sequences, less than 40% of them seen once, and the ten largest clones take 6% to 9%. Sequenced material: blood. The receptors derive from a girl aged 2-9 years with multiple sclerosis.

This sequence joins TRBV5-1 and TRBJ2-3; 7 bases are a match to TRBD2. Germline CDR1 SGHRS, CDR2 YFSETQ. The V and J ends lost 0 bases and 6 bases, in that order; junction bases with no gene match: 13. CDR3 length equals 17 residues. The CDR3 protein is CASSLANSGSASDTQYF. As DNA, the CDR3 is TGCGCCAGCAGCTTGGCCAATAGCGGGTCCGCCTCGGATACGCAGTATTTT.

The V gene is TRBV12-3 or TRBV12-4, the J gene TRBJ2-1; D is undetermined. The V end was cut by 4 bases, the J end by 3 bases, with 22 bases between. There are 18 residues in the CDR3. The CDR3 loop reads CASSSSSRHGRHYNEQFF. The DNA of the CDR3 is TGTGCCAGCAGTTCATCCAGCCGACATGGCCGACACTACAATGAGCAGTTCTTC.

The V gene is TRBV6-2 or TRBV6-3, the J gene TRBJ2-3; possible D gene TRBD1, 6 bases. The germline V and J ends were trimmed by 0 bases and 4 bases, with 14 bases remaining between them. This CDR3 is 16 amino acids long. Per the germline V gene, CDR1 is MNHEY and CDR2 is SVGEGT. CDR3 DNA sequence: TGTGCCAGCAGTTACTCGGACAGCGGCGTAGCAGATACGCAGTATTTT. The encoded protein is CASSYSDSGVADTQYF.

The chain uses TRBV6-5 and TRBJ2-5, with D possibly matching TRBD2 (5 bases). The DNA end lines up better with TRBJ2-7; the J call may be wrong. Germline V CDR1 and CDR2: MNHEY, SVGAGI. CDR3 size: 15 residues. The CDR3 region is CASSIATTRDYEQYF. For the CDR3, the DNA is TGTGCCAGCAGTATAGCGACGACCCGCGACTACGAGCAGTACTTC.

This clonotype was recorded a few times. This chain links TRBV20-1 with TRBJ2-4; TRBD2 might be the D (5 bases). Germline CDR1 and CDR2: DFQATT and SNEGSKA (reference sequence). The V and J ends lost 6 bases and 0 bases respectively, with 18 bases between them. This CDR3 has 16 residues. The CDR3 nucleotides read TGCAGTGCCCTCACTAGTTTCGCCCTAGCCAAAAACATTCAGTACTTC. Its translation: CSALTSFALAKNIQYF.

In this sample, this clonotype turned up a few times. V usage is TRBV5-5 and J usage is TRBJ1-2; TRBD1 is a possible D gene (5 bases). Trimming shortened V by 4 bases and J by 7 bases, and 20 bases separated the two germline ends. The CDR3 totals 15 residues. The germline V gene has CDR1 SGHKS and CDR2 YYEKEE (reference sequence). CDR3 sequence (DNA): TGTGCCAGCAGCCCCAGGGTGGGGCTAGGTGTTGGCTACACCTTC. This codes for CASSPRVGLGVGYTF.

The chain is built from TRBV20-1 and TRBJ2-1, with TRBD2 as a possible D gene (5 bases). From germline, CDR1 is DFQATT and CDR2 SNEGSKA (reference sequence). This CDR3 has 16 residues. V lost 1 base to trimming and J lost 4 bases, with 17 bases between them. The CDR3: CSARAGSAAKYNEQFF. DNA of the CDR3: TGCAGTGCTAGAGCGGGATCAGCGGCGAAGTACAATGAGCAGTTCTTC.

The chain has TRBV7-2 and TRBJ2-3; D is possibly TRBD1 or TRBD2 (6 bases each). The CDR3 consists of 16 residues. V was cut by 1 base and J by 1 base, with 12 bases left in between. Germline V lookup: CDR1 SGHTA, CDR2 FQGNSA. CDR3 protein: CASSLVLGGRTDTQYF. In nucleotides, the CDR3 is TGTGCCAGCAGCTTAGTGTTGGGGGGCCGCACAGATACGCAGTATTTT. Supplemented by reference TRBV7-2 and TRBJ2-3, the full variable domain reads GAGVSQSPSNKVTEKGKDVELRCDPISGHTALYWYRQSLGQGLEFLIYFQGNSAPDKSGLPSDRFSAERTGGSVSTLTIQRTQQEDSAVYLCASSLVLGGRTDTQYFGPGTRLTVL.

The chain couples TRBV29-1 to TRBJ2-3; 11 positions agree with TRBD1. This CDR3 has 14 amino acids. The ends lost 6 bases at V and 3 bases at J; junction bases unmatched: 5. Germline V gene data show CDR1 as SQVTM and CDR2 as ANQGSEA. The CDR3 spells CSVAGTGGTDTQYF. In nucleotides, the CDR3 is TGCAGCGTGGCCGGGACAGGGGGGACAGATACGCAGTATTTT.

The V and J genes are TRBV5-1 and TRBJ2-5; D perhaps matches TRBD2 (6 bases). Germline CDR1 is SGHRS and CDR2 is YFSETQ. There are 16 residues in the CDR3. V lost 0 bases and J lost 0, with 12 bases in between. Written as DNA, the CDR3 is TGCGCCAGCAGCTTGGGCATGCGGGGTAACCAAGAGACCCAGTACTTC. Protein product: CASSLGMRGNQETQYF.

In regard to this clonotype: Sequence at one end of the junction differs from germline and may be a read error. This CDR3 is CASSLFGLVRNGQFF. In DNA, the CDR3 is TGTGCCAGCAGCTTATTCGGACTAGTTAGGAATGGGCAGTTCTTC. The chain carries TRBV5-4 and TRBJ2-1, with 7 bases matching TRBD2. This CDR3 contains 15 residues. CDR1 and CDR2 from the germline V gene are SGHNT and YYREEE (reference sequence).

CDR3 protein: CASSWGAGELFF. In DNA form, the CDR3 reads TGCGCCAGCAGCTGGGGGGCCGGGGAGCTGTTTTTT. This chain connects TRBV5-1 to TRBJ2-2; maybe TRBD2 (6 bases). The CDR3 contains 12 residues. Germline V gene data show CDR1 as SGHRS and CDR2 as YFSETQ. V was pared by 3 bases and J by 6 bases, with 6 bases between.

The gene calls are TRBV28 and TRBJ2-5; the D gene could be TRBD1 or TRBD2 (6 bases each). The CDR3 is made up of 14 amino acids. Per the germline V gene, CDR1 is MDHEN and CDR2 is SYDVKM. V lost 2 bases and J 11 bases, leaving 18 bases between the germline ends. For the CDR3, the DNA is TGTGCCAGCAGTTTAAGGCAGGGGCAACGGGAGCAGTACTTC. Translation gives CASSLRQGQREQYF.

The chain has TRBV6-5 and TRBJ2-1; 7 positions agree with TRBD2. Germline CDR1 reads MNHEY; CDR2 reads SVGAGI. V lost 2 bases to trimming and J lost 4 bases; unmatched junction nucleotides: 5. CDR3 length equals 15 residues. DNA for the CDR3: TGTGCCAGCAGTTACGGGAGGGCCAGTTACAATGAGCAGTTCTTC. This sequence encodes CASSYGRASYNEQFF.

This rearrangement joins TRBV9 to TRBJ2-4, with D possibly being TRBD1 (6 bases). The CDR3 sequence is 15 residues long. Germline CDR1 SGDLS, CDR2 YYNGEE. The V gene lost 3 bases and the J gene lost 1 base, with 11 bases spanning the gap. The CDR3 DNA reads as TGTGCCAGCAGCGCTGGGGGCGGGGCCAAAAACATTCAGTACTTC. It specifies CASSAGGGAKNIQYF.

The V gene is TRBV28, the J gene TRBJ2-3; the D call may be TRBD1 or TRBD2 (5 bases each). The length of the CDR3 is 12 residues. Germline assignment: CDR1 MDHEN and CDR2 SYDVKM. Trimming left V 4 bases short and J 6 bases short, with 8 bases between. The CDR3 region is CASSWGWDTQYF. CDR3 coding DNA: TGTGCCAGCAGTTGGGGGTGGGATACGCAGTATTTT.

The V call is TRBV2, the J call TRBJ1-2; D is ambiguous. CDR1 and CDR2 (germline): SNHLY, FYNNEI. Trimming stripped 9 bases from V and 8 bases from J, with 16 bases between. The CDR3 totals 12 residues. CDR3 sequence reads: CASQLLGSGYTF. As DNA, the CDR3 is TGTGCCAGTCAACTCCTCGGGTCGGGCTACACCTTC.

The genes are TRBV18 and TRBJ2-5, with 8 positions matching TRBD1. In germline, CDR1 is KGHSH, CDR2 LQKENI. The CDR3 runs to 12 residues. J was trimmed by 11 bases and V by 3 bases; bases with no gene match: 5. CDR3 coding DNA: TGTGCCAGCTCACCCAACGGGACAGGACAGTACTTC. Translated: CASSPNGTGQYF.

In its sample, this clonotype was seen a few times. The genes are TRBV6-2 or TRBV6-3 and TRBJ2-1; the D is unclear. Looked up from germline, CDR1 is MNHEY and CDR2 is SVGEGT. Trimming removed 7 bases at V and 8 bases at J, with 12 bases between. The length of the CDR3 is 12 residues. CDR3 residues: CASKAPRDEQFF. CDR3 nucleotides: TGTGCCAGCAAGGCCCCTAGGGATGAGCAGTTCTTC.

The genes are TRBV5-1 and TRBJ2-1; the match to TRBD2 covers 10 bases. Germline loops: CDR1 SGHRS, CDR2 YFSETQ. The J segment lost 1 base and the V segment lost 0 bases, leaving 7 bases of the junction unmatched. This CDR3 has 18 residues. CDR3 amino acids: CASSLGLAGAGSYNEQFF. In nucleotides, the CDR3 is TGCGCCAGCAGCTTGGGCCTAGCGGGGGCCGGGTCCTACAATGAGCAGTTCTTC.

The chain carries TRBV7-3 and TRBJ1-6; no clear D gene. Germline CDR1 SGHTA, CDR2 FQGTGA. The CDR3 has 13 residues. V was trimmed by 6 bases and J by 8 bases, leaving 11 bases between them. The CDR3, as DNA: TGTGCCAGCAGTTTCGCTGTAGATTCACCCCTCCACTTT. Translated, it gives CASSFAVDSPLHF. The whole variable domain, filled in from reference TRBV7-3 and TRBJ1-6, reads GAGVSQTPSNKVTEKGKYVELRCDPISGHTALYWYRQSLGQGPEFLIYFQGTGAADDSGLPNDRFFAVRPEGSVSTLKIQRTERGDSAVYLCASSFAVDSPLHFGNGTRLTVT.

This rearrangement joins TRBV28 to TRBJ2-3; the match to TRBD2 covers 7 bases. The CDR3 is 16 residues long. CDR1 is MDHEN, CDR2 SYDVKM, per germline. V was clipped by 6 bases and J by 4 bases; unmatched bases: 13. Written as DNA, the CDR3 is TGTGCCAGCAGCCTTCCGACTAGCCTAGGATCAGATACGCAGTATTTT. It is translated as CASSLPTSLGSDTQYF.

V and J are TRBV5-8 and TRBJ2-1, with D perhaps TRBD1 (6 bases). Germline lookup yields CDR1 SGHTS and CDR2 YDEGEE. The CDR3 is 15 amino acids. The V gene lost 5 bases and the J gene lost 13 bases, with 25 bases spanning the gap. For the CDR3, the DNA is TGTGCCAGCAGACCCCTTTATTCAGGGGAAGAGACCCAGTTCTTC. Encoded protein: CASRPLYSGEETQFF.

This clonotype has more than one count but fewer than ten. The J gene is TRBJ2-1, the V gene TRBV2; 10 nucleotides line up with TRBD2. With V trimmed by 8 bases and J by 8 bases, 12 bases remained unmatched. The CDR3 is made up of 15 amino acids. Germline CDR1 reads SNHLY; CDR2 reads FYNNEI. The CDR3 DNA reads as TGTGCCAGCTCCCGGGAAGCGGGAGGGCCCCATGAGCAGTTCTTC. Translating it yields CASSREAGGPHEQFF.